Below, 19 T cell receptor beta chains from the same sample are listed, as sequenced in a study of cytomegalovirus exposure and HLA in healthy donors. The PCR made use of 60 Vbeta and 13 Jbeta primers. Method: immunoSEQ multiplex PCR; TCRdb's copy keeps in-frame clones and lacks some. The sample records roughly 220,000 clones, roughly 75% being singletons. Input material: PBMCs. The source of these receptors is a woman aged 25 to 39 in good health and CMV-seronegative.

V and J are TRBV29-1 and TRBJ1-2; D is ambiguous. The length of the CDR3 is 10 residues. CDR1 and CDR2 from the germline V gene are SQVTM and ANQGSEA. The ends were cut back, 3 bases at V and 6 bases at J, with 5 bases in the middle. The CDR3 DNA reads as TGCAGCGTTGATGAGGATGGCTACACCTTC. Protein: CSVDEDGYTF.

The chain employs TRBV18 and TRBJ2-7; 13 bases fit TRBD2. The CDR3 covers 16 residues. V was clipped by 5 bases and J by 3 bases; unmatched bases: 7. CDR1 is KGHSH, CDR2 LQKENI, per germline. CDR3 bases: TGTGCCAGCTCAGACGGACTAGCGGGGGAGAGCTACGAGCAGTACTTC. It specifies CASSDGLAGESYEQYF.

This clone has more than one count but fewer than ten. This chain uses TRBV4-2 with TRBJ1-1; TRBD1 agrees at 7 bases. CDR1 is LGHNA and CDR2 is YNFKEQ in the germline V gene. The CDR3 spans 15 residues. With 1 base clipped from V and 5 bases from J, the junction kept 7 bases outside the gene matches. The CDR3, as DNA: TGTGCCAGCAGCCAAGTCGTAGGGGGCGAAACTGAAGCTTTCTTT. Translating it yields CASSQVVGGETEAFF.

The rearrangement uses TRBV5-1 and TRBJ1-2; 10 bases line up with TRBD1. The CDR3 runs 14 residues. Germline V gene sequence: CDR1 SGHRS, CDR2 YFSETQ. V was pared by 4 bases and J by 8 bases, with 8 bases of the junction left unmatched. CDR3: CASSGGTGEKGYTF. DNA for the CDR3: TGCGCCAGCAGCGGGGGGACAGGGGAGAAGGGCTACACCTTC.

The rearrangement joins TRBV4-1 to TRBJ1-1, with 10 bases matching TRBD1. CDR1 and CDR2 (germline): MGHRA, YSYEKL. CDR3 length equals 15 residues. V shed 1 base, J shed 3 bases, and the junction held 2 bases outside the gene matches. CDR3 loop: CASSQGQGADTEAFF. Written as DNA, the CDR3 is TGCGCCAGCAGCCAAGGACAGGGGGCGGACACTGAAGCTTTCTTT.

The rearrangement joins TRBV18 to TRBJ2-7, with D possibly being TRBD2 (6 bases). The V end was cut by 3 bases, the J end by 4 bases, with 10 bases between. The CDR3 totals 13 residues. The germline V gene encodes CDR1 KGHSH and CDR2 LQKENI. CDR3 DNA: TGTGCCAGCTCACCTCCGGGGGTATACGAGCAGTACTTC. Protein: CASSPPGVYEQYF.

The rearrangement links TRBV29-1 to TRBJ1-1, with TRBD1 identical over 7 bases. This CDR3 region has 13 residues. V lost 6 bases and J lost 1; bases outside the gene matches: 5. Germline V gene sequence: CDR1 SQVTM, CDR2 ANQGSEA. The CDR3 sequence is CSVGRGQNTEAFF. In DNA form, the CDR3 reads TGCAGCGTGGGTAGGGGGCAGAACACTGAAGCTTTCTTT.

CDR3 bases: TGCAGTGGGGACAGGGACACTGAAGCTTTCTTT. Translating gives CSGDRDTEAFF. The chain employs TRBV20-1 and TRBJ1-1; TRBD1 aligns across 9 bases. J was trimmed by 3 bases and V by 7 bases; bases with no gene match: 0. The CDR3 is 11 residues long. The V gene's germline CDR1 is DFQATT and CDR2 SNEGSKA (reference sequence).

With respect to this clone: The same CDR3 arises from other DNA sequences in this sample as well. The chain recombines TRBV4-1 with TRBJ1-6; 7 bases are shared with TRBD1. The junction had 4 bases not matched to a gene; V was cut back by 2 bases and J by 3 bases. This CDR3 region has 16 residues. The germline gives CDR1 MGHRA, CDR2 YSYEKL. CDR3 DNA sequence: TGCGCCAGCAGCCAACAGGGGGAGTACTATAATTCACCCCTCCACTTT. It encodes CASSQQGEYYNSPLHF.

The CDR3 DNA follows: TGTGCCAGCAGTGAAGTGGCAGTCTATGGCTACACCTTC. It translates to CASSEVAVYGYTF. The V gene is TRBV2, the J gene TRBJ1-2; D ambiguous. The CDR3 spans 13 residues. The germline V gene encodes CDR1 SNHLY and CDR2 FYNNEI. Between the trimmed V and J ends, which lost 1 base and 4 bases, there was a span of 7 bases.

A note on this clone: At one end the junction does not follow the germline gene, possibly because of a read error. V and J are TRBV7-7 and TRBJ2-2, with TRBD2 matching over 8 bases. The germline CDR1 and CDR2 sequences are SSHAT and FNYEAQ (reference sequence). The CDR3 runs 14 residues. The CDR3 loop is CASRASGFTGELFF. The CDR3 nucleotides are TGTGCTAGCAGAGCTAGCGGGTTCACCGGGGAGCTGTTTTTT.

The V gene is TRBV30, the J gene TRBJ1-5, with a weak D call TRBD1 (5 bases). This CDR3 is 13 amino acids long. CDR1 is GTSNPN and CDR2 is SVGIG in the germline V gene (reference sequence). The germline V and J ends were trimmed by 6 bases and 6 bases, with 15 bases remaining between them. CDR3 sequence (DNA): TGTGCCTGCTCAAGGGGAGGCACTCAGCCCCAGCATTTT. It translates to CACSRGGTQPQHF.

This sequence joins TRBV2 and TRBJ1-2, with D possibly TRBD1 on 6 matching bases. V was pared by 6 bases and J by 1 base, with 12 bases between. This CDR3 is 14 amino acids long. Germline CDR1 reads SNHLY; CDR2 reads FYNNEI. The CDR3 loop is CASSRDIFNYGYTF. CDR3 nucleotide sequence: TGTGCCAGCAGCCGGGACATTTTTAACTATGGCTACACCTTC.

This chain uses TRBV9 with TRBJ2-4; D is unresolved. V was clipped by 3 bases and J by 0 bases, with 7 bases between them. Germline CDR1 is SGDLS and CDR2 is YYNGEE. CDR3 length: 14 residues. CDR3 DNA: TGTGCCAGCAGCGCAGGCGTAGCCAAAAACATTCAGTACTTC. Protein sequence: CASSAGVAKNIQYF. Filled out from reference TRBV9 and TRBJ2-4, the complete variable domain reads DSGVTQTPKHLITATGQRVTLRCSPRSGDLSVYWYQQSLDQGLQFLIQYYNGEERAKGNILERFSAQQFPDLHSELNLSSLELGDSALYFCASSAGVAKNIQYFGAGTRLSVL.

This clone was counted a few times. The sample contains more than one DNA sequence encoding this CDR3. The CDR3 DNA reads as TGTGCCATCAGTGAGTCTGGACTAGCGGGCGAGCAGTACTTC. Translating gives CAISESGLAGEQYF. The rearrangement joins TRBV10-3 to TRBJ2-7, with TRBD2 matching over 11 bases. The V gene end was trimmed by 0 bases and the J gene end by 6 bases; junction bases not matched to a gene: 1. This CDR3 spans 14 amino acids. The germline gives CDR1 ENHRY, CDR2 SYGVKD.

Comment on this clone: An end of the junction differs from the germline gene, which may be a read error. The V gene is TRBV7-9, the J gene TRBJ2-5; 8 bases map to TRBD1. Germline V CDR1 and CDR2: SEHNR, FQNEAQ (reference sequence). This CDR3 comprises 14 residues. The CDR3 region has the DNA TGTTCCAGCAGCTTAGACAGGGGCGTAGAGACCCAGTACTTC. It translates to CSSSLDRGVETQYF.

The gene calls are TRBV6-5 and TRBJ1-3; tentative D call: TRBD1 (6 bases). The germline V gene has CDR1 MNHEY and CDR2 SVGAGI. V lost 6 bases to trimming and J lost 0 bases, with 12 bases between them. The CDR3 runs 15 residues. In DNA, the CDR3 is TGTGCCAGCAGCTTACAGGGCCTCTCTGGAAACACCATATATTTT. Protein: CASSLQGLSGNTIYF.

CDR3 in amino acids: CASSLDAGGTDTQYF. As DNA, the CDR3 is TGTGCCAGCAGCTTAGATGCGGGCGGCACAGATACGCAGTATTTT. The chain combines TRBV11-2 with TRBJ2-3, with D possibly being TRBD2 (5 bases). Germline lookup yields CDR1 SGHAT and CDR2 FQNNGV. Trimming removed 0 bases at V and 1 base at J, with 8 bases between. This CDR3 contains 15 residues.

The CDR3 sequence: CASSGGGSSYEQYF. CDR3 nucleotides: TGTGCCAGCAGCGGGGGAGGGAGCTCCTACGAGCAGTACTTC. This rearrangement joins TRBV5-5 to TRBJ2-5; 7 nucleotides line up with TRBD2. The J call is doubtful: the DNA matches TRBJ2-7 better. Germline V lookup: CDR1 SGHKS, CDR2 YYEKEE (reference sequence). The CDR3 is 14 amino acids.